The rows below give T cell receptor beta chains drawn from one sample of a study of T cell responses to AZD1222 COVID-19 vaccine. Clones were read by immunoSEQ multiplex PCR, and TCRdb kept only the in-frame ones, dropping some. The sample comprises 160,000 or so clones, over 80% of which are singletons, and 1.5% to 2% rests with the top ten. The sequencing here drew on peripheral blood, taken on day 0 of AZD1222 vaccination. These receptors all stem from an adult in good health. CDR3s include the opening cysteine and the closing phenylalanine or tryptophan. Expanded clones are given a class, and other clones once, few, many or no size at all.

TRBJ2-2 - TRBV6-5 CASSYSPGPLAGELFF
TRBJ1-2 - TRBV30 CAWSAPGAPTSGYGYTF
TRBJ1-2 - TRBV28 CASRPGRNYGYTF
TRBJ2-7 - TRBV24-1 CATSDLKGYEQYF
TRBJ1-5 - TRBV9 CASSVSGGANQPQHF
TRBJ1-6 - TRBV4-3 CASSQEWGKNSPLHF
TRBJ1-5 - TRBV3-1/TRBV3-2 CASSCAPGQGSNQPQHF
TRBJ1-1 - TRBV11-2 CASSYDRVTEAFF
TRBJ1-5 - TRBV10-3 CATSGTGDQPQHF
TRBJ2-7 - TRBV28 CASSHSDTYEQYF
TRBJ2-1 - TRBV6-2/TRBV6-3 CASSGLAESYNEQFF
TRBJ1-2 - TRBV30 CAWERTSGYTF
TRBJ2-1 - TRBV3-1/TRBV3-2 CASSLGTNYNEQFF
TRBJ2-7 - TRBV2 CASSDVWGAYEQYF
TRBJ2-7 - TRBV6-5 CASSYKTSGGSYEQYF
TRBJ2-1 - TRBV21-1 CASSSTRVYEQFF
TRBJ1-4 - TRBV5-1 CASKGQSEEKLFF
TRBJ2-7 - TRBV6-5 CASSYGRIHEQYF
TRBJ2-5 - TRBV10-1 CASSEGGAPKETQYF
TRBJ1-6 - TRBV28 CASSLKGLTNSPLHF
TRBJ1-2 - TRBV27 CASSSRAPAYGYTF
TRBJ2-5 few TRBV6-5 CARAPDEETQYF
TRBJ1-6 - TRBV7-2 CASSSLTGGNSPLHF
TRBJ2-7 once TRBV6-2/TRBV6-3 CASSYSSRGTGPYYEQYF
TRBJ1-1 - TRBV7-2 CASSLGDRVNTEAFF
TRBJ1-5 - TRBV7-6 CASSPGTGINQPQHF
TRBJ2-1 once TRBV29-1 CSVQALAGETKGQFF
TRBJ1-5 - TRBV6-5 CASIWGALSNQPQHF
TRBJ2-1 - TRBV6-5 CASSMTSGSYNEQFF
TRBJ1-2 - TRBV6-4 CASSDHFMADNVYGYTF
TRBJ1-2 - TRBV18 CASSPGQNYGYTF
TRBJ2-5 - TRBV11-2 CASSPSSDSSQYF
TRBJ2-7 - TRBV3-1/TRBV3-2 CASRRTLSSGGADEQYF
TRBJ1-2 - TRBV21-1 CASSKDVGYTF
TRBJ2-4 - TRBV6-1 CASSSREWAKNIQYF
TRBJ2-3 - TRBV2 CASGRETGSTDTQYF
TRBJ2-3 once TRBV9 CASTSSGAGAQYF
TRBJ2-2 - TRBV2 CASSDRVNTGELFF
TRBJ2-5 - TRBV10-1 CASSGHMGQEQETQYF
TRBJ2-7 - TRBV5-4 CASSGTGAYEQYF
TRBJ1-6 few TRBV7-9 CASSRGPGYNSPLHF
TRBJ2-7 - TRBV27 CASSSNPRLAGAYEQYF
TRBJ1-2 - TRBV4-3 CASRQGAGGYTF
TRBJ2-7 - TRBV14 CASSLGQYEQYF
TRBJ2-7 - TRBV28 CASSLIPMLGRSYEQYF
TRBJ2-7 few TRBV11-3 CASSSGQGIHEQYF
TRBJ2-7 - TRBV20-1 CSATGTYEQYF
TRBJ1-2 once TRBV30 CAWNGRQGPKDGYTF
TRBJ1-1 - TRBV7-2 CASSLAGWNTEAFF
TRBJ2-7 once TRBV3-1/TRBV3-2 CASSQGGARATYEQYF
TRBJ1-1 - TRBV9 CASSQQGMNTEAFF